These T cell receptor beta chains were read from a single sample in a study of cytomegalovirus exposure and HLA in healthy donors. The assay was immunoSEQ multiplex PCR, and TCRdb's table has in-frame clones only and misses some. The table includes about 200,000 clones, 70% to 90% detected once. The sample taken for sequencing was PBMCs. Receptor source: a woman between 50 and 59 years old in good health and CMV-seronegative. The CDR3 runs from the conserved cysteine through the conserved F or W. A D gene is named only where the DNA matches it firmly. Not every row has a clone size; where given, it reads once, few, many or a size class.

once	TRBV6-6	-	TRBJ1-1	CASSYQGGTEAFF	TGTGCCAGCAGTTACCAGGGAGGCACTGAAGCTTTCTTT
few	TRBV7-9	-	TRBJ2-3	CASSSEGLTDTQYF	TGTGCCAGCAGCTCAGAGGGCCTGACAGATACGCAGTATTTT
once	TRBV28	-	TRBJ1-5	CASSPGGPKQPQHF	TGTGCCAGCAGTCCCGGCGGGCCCAAGCAGCCCCAGCATTTT
-	TRBV7-3	-	TRBJ2-5	CASSFRASGETQYF	TGTGCCAGCAGCTTCCGGGCCTCGGGGGAGACCCAGTACTTC
-	TRBV5-1	-	TRBJ2-7	CASSLGYAAVEQYF	TGCGCCAGCAGCTTGGGGTACGCAGCGGTAGAGCAGTACTTC
-	TRBV7-7	-	TRBJ2-1	CASSLGDFYNEQFF	TGTGCCAGCAGCTTGGGGGACTTCTACAATGAGCAGTTCTTC
-	TRBV6-5	-	TRBJ1-1	CASSYEASSNTEAFF	TGTGCCAGCAGTTACGAGGCCAGCTCGAACACTGAAGCTTTCTTT
-	TRBV27	TRBD1	TRBJ1-5	CASSPGDSIGNQPQHF	TGTGCCAGCAGTCCGGGGGACAGTATTGGCAATCAGCCCCAGCATTTT
-	TRBV30	-	TRBJ2-3	CAWSWRGPDTQYF	TGTGCCTGGAGTTGGCGGGGGCCAGATACGCAGTATTTT
-	TRBV7-2	-	TRBJ2-7	CASSRGGGTYEQYF	TGTGCCAGCAGCCGAGGCGGAGGCACCTACGAGCAGTACTTC
-	TRBV5-1	TRBD2	TRBJ2-3	CASSLPGTSGTDTQYF	TGCGCCAGCAGCTTACCCGGGACTAGCGGCACAGATACGCAGTATTTT
few	TRBV18	TRBD1	TRBJ2-2	CASSPDLPGQGAGELFF	TGTGCCAGCTCACCAGACTTACCGGGACAGGGGGCCGGGGAGCTGTTTTTT
-	TRBV6-5	-	TRBJ1-1	CASSYSGEGKAFF	TGTGCCAGCAGTTACTCAGGGGAGGGGAAAGCTTTCTTT
-	TRBV19	-	TRBJ2-7	CASSIGRTPTYEQYF	TGTGCCAGTAGTATAGGTCGGACACCGACCTACGAGCAGTACTTC
-	TRBV11-1	-	TRBJ2-3	CASSLVTRVGGDTQYF	TGTGCCAGCAGCTTAGTGACCAGGGTCGGAGGGGATACGCAGTATTTT
-	TRBV6-5	-	TRBJ1-3	CASSSGVPSGNTIYF	TGTGCCAGCAGCTCGGGGGTCCCCTCTGGAAACACCATATATTTT
-	TRBV19	-	TRBJ1-2	CASSMRVGTATYYTF	TGTGCCAGTAGTATGAGAGTTGGGACTGCAACTTACTACACCTTC
-	TRBV6-1	-	TRBJ2-5	CASSEVRAQETQYF	TGTGCCAGCAGTGAAGTGAGGGCCCAAGAGACCCAGTACTTC
once	TRBV6-1	TRBD2	TRBJ2-1	CATGGGLLYNEQFF	TGTGCAACCGGGGGGGGACTACTTTACAATGAGCAGTTCTTC
-	TRBV2	-	TRBJ1-3	CASSGSRSGNTIYF	TGTGCCAGCAGTGGATCGCGCTCTGGAAACACCATATATTTT
-	TRBV28	-	TRBJ1-5	CASTTGAYKPQHF	TGTGCCAGCACCACGGGAGCCTATAAGCCCCAGCATTTT
once	TRBV6-1	-	TRBJ2-1	CASSEDGANYNEQFF	TGTGCCAGCAGTGAAGACGGTGCCAACTACAATGAGCAGTTCTTC
-	TRBV7-2	TRBD1	TRBJ1-4	CASRRTGDEKLFF	TGTGCCAGCAGGCGGACAGGGGATGAAAAACTGTTTTTT
-	TRBV25-1	-	TRBJ2-3	CASSEYPPATRGQYF	TGTGCCAGCAGTGAATATCCGCCCGCGACTCGTGGGCAGTATTTT
-	TRBV30	-	TRBJ1-5	CAWSGQTNQPQHF	TGTGCCTGGAGCGGACAGACGAATCAGCCCCAGCATTTT
-	TRBV18	-	TRBJ2-5	CASSPPGRETQYF	TGTGCCAGCTCACCACCAGGGAGAGAGACCCAGTACTTC
-	TRBV13	-	TRBJ2-3	CASSLGRQRTDTQYF	TGTGCCAGCAGCTTAGGCCGACAGCGCACAGATACGCAGTATTTT
few	TRBV28	TRBD2	TRBJ2-3	CASSSTTSGRGTQYF	TGTGCCAGCAGTTCAACGACTAGCGGGAGGGGAACGCAGTATTTT
-	TRBV2	-	TRBJ2-5	CASRTSGKETQYF	TGTGCCAGCCGAACCTCAGGAAAAGAGACCCAGTACTTC
-	TRBV6-4	-	TRBJ2-1	CASSDHSFGEQFF	TGTGCCAGCAGTGACCATAGCTTCGGGGAGCAGTTCTTC
-	TRBV6-5	-	TRBJ2-5	CASSYGGYEETQYF	TGTGCCAGCAGTTACGGAGGGTATGAAGAGACCCAGTACTTC
-	TRBV27	TRBD2	TRBJ2-1	CASSTGLVNEQFF	TGTGCCAGCAGTACCGGACTAGTCAATGAGCAGTTCTTC
few	TRBV27	-	TRBJ2-7	CASSAQGVAVAYEQYF	TGTGCCAGCAGTGCACAGGGTGTCGCGGTGGCCTACGAGCAGTACTTC
-	TRBV19	-	TRBJ1-4	CASSISRATNEKLFF	TGTGCCAGTAGTATTTCCAGGGCTACTAATGAAAAACTGTTTTTT
few	TRBV18	-	TRBJ1-2	CASSRNRENYGYTF	TGTGCCAGCTCACGAAACAGGGAAAACTATGGCTACACCTTC
-	TRBV7-7	-	TRBJ2-1	CASSPLRGSYNEQFF	TGTGCCAGCAGTCCCCTAAGGGGATCCTACAATGAGCAGTTCTTC
-	TRBV29-1	-	TRBJ2-1	CSVSTTSESPGGQFF	TGCAGCGTTTCTACGACTAGCGAATCTCCAGGGGGGCAGTTCTTC
-	TRBV6-5	-	TRBJ1-1	CASNSGRDTEAFF	TGTGCCAGCAACAGTGGCAGGGACACTGAAGCTTTCTTT
-	TRBV11-3	TRBD2	TRBJ2-1	CASSLEGLANEQFF	TGTGCCAGCAGCTTAGAGGGACTAGCGAATGAGCAGTTCTTC
-	TRBV5-4	-	TRBJ2-5	CASSFGQKETQYF	TGTGCCAGCAGCTTCGGACAAAAAGAGACCCAGTACTTC
-	TRBV5-8	TRBD2	TRBJ2-1	CASRRSASGRQYNEQFF	TGTGCCAGCAGACGATCTGCTAGCGGGAGACAGTACAATGAGCAGTTCTTC
few	TRBV6-1	TRBD1	TRBJ2-2	CASSDRGYTGELFF	TGTGCCAGCAGCGACAGGGGGTACACCGGGGAGCTGTTTTTT
-	TRBV9	-	TRBJ2-3	CASSFSGVSTDTQYF	TGTGCCAGCAGCTTCTCAGGGGTTAGCACAGATACGCAGTATTTT
-	TRBV7-2	-	TRBJ2-7	CASSPSGWANEQYF	TGTGCCAGCAGCCCCTCAGGGTGGGCCAACGAGCAGTACTTC
-	TRBV7-9	-	TRBJ1-4	CSSSSTRGLRREKLFF	TGTTCCAGCAGCTCCACCCGCGGACTTCGTCGGGAAAAACTGTTTTTT
-	TRBV14	TRBD2	TRBJ2-5	CASSLLAGGYETQYF	TGTGCCAGCAGTCTACTAGCGGGAGGATACGAGACCCAGTACTTC
-	TRBV20-1	-	TRBJ1-1	CSVGGAEAFF	TGCAGTGTAGGGGGAGCTGAAGCTTTCTTT
-	TRBV7-2	TRBD1	TRBJ2-2	CASRTGQHTGELFF	TGTGCCAGCCGGACAGGGCAGCACACCGGGGAGCTGTTTTTT
-	TRBV19	-	TRBJ2-7	CASSSRGDVRSSYEQYF	TGTGCCAGTAGTTCCCGCGGCGACGTAAGAAGTTCCTACGAGCAGTACTTC
-	TRBV2	TRBD1	TRBJ2-1	CASSQDRGPYNEQFF	TGTGCCAGCAGCCAAGACAGGGGACCCTACAATGAGCAGTTCTTC
-	TRBV5-1	TRBD1	TRBJ2-7	CASSRDRADYEQYF	TGCGCCAGCAGCCGTGACAGGGCAGACTACGAGCAGTACTTC
-	TRBV7-9	-	TRBJ2-7	CASSLEIISYEQYF	TGTGCCAGCAGCTTAGAGATAATTAGCTACGAGCAGTACTTC
-	TRBV11-2	-	TRBJ1-2	CASSLYEASYGYTF	TGTGCCAGCAGCTTATACGAGGCTTCCTATGGCTACACCTTC
-	TRBV7-9	TRBD2	TRBJ2-1	CASSLATGLAGNEQFF	TGTGCCAGCAGCTTAGCTACGGGACTAGCGGGTAATGAGCAGTTCTTC
once	TRBV28	TRBD2	TRBJ2-5	CASSRLAGQETQYF	TGTGCCAGCAGTAGACTAGCGGGCCAAGAGACCCAGTACTTC